This T cell receptor (beta chain) originates from a study of cytomegalovirus exposure and HLA in healthy donors. Findings and caveats of the study: Donors belonging to an Asian-associated ancestry cluster reportedly showed fewer N-insertions in productive TCRs than the 666-donor mean, according to what a later analysis found. A later analysis found TCR association rates differed by HLA locus, highest for DRB1 and lowest for HLA-C.

Notes on this clone: Its antigen is not identified.

Healthy bone marrow donors made up the cohort. Sampled while nominally healthy, donors likely had unrecorded immune exposures. Primers included in the PCR were 60 Vbeta and 13 Jbeta primers. The repertoire was sequenced with immunoSEQ multiplex PCR; TCRdb's copy has only in-frame clones and lacks some. The sample has fewer than 110,000 clones, roughly 74% seen once; the top ten hold about 2.1%. The TCR was taken from a woman aged 40 to 55 in good health and CMV-seronegative. The sequenced sample consisted of PBMCs.

CDR3 sequence (DNA): TGTGCCAGCAGCTTAGCCGGGACAGGCGGACGCGAGCAGTACTTC. This gives the protein CASSLAGTGGREQYF. V gene TRBV7-2 combines with J gene TRBJ2-7; 8 bases map to TRBD1. CDR1 is SGHTA and CDR2 is FQGNSA in the germline V gene. V trimming: 0 bases; J trimming: 6 bases; junction bases outside the gene matches: 7. This CDR3 is built from 15 residues.